Presented here are 19 T cell receptor beta chains from one specimen sequenced in a study of blood T cell repertoires in COVID-19. The repertoire was sequenced with immunoSEQ multiplex PCR; TCRdb's copy has only in-frame clones and lacks some. The sample lists more than 200,000 clones, around nine tenths occurring once. The material sequenced was PBMCs or T cells enriched from blood (not recorded which). All receptors derive from a woman aged 18-30 years who had recovered from COVID-19.

V and J are TRBV5-4 and TRBJ2-7, with TRBD2 identical over 13 bases. The V and J ends lost 4 bases and 3 bases, in that order; junction bases with no gene match: 4. The CDR3 is made up of 15 amino acids. Per the germline V gene, CDR1 is SGHNT and CDR2 is YYREEE (reference sequence). This CDR3 reads CASSPGTSGNYEQYF. Here the CDR3 DNA reads TGTGCCAGCAGCCCGGGGACTAGCGGGAACTACGAGCAGTACTTC.

The rearrangement joins TRBV29-1 to TRBJ2-2; tentatively, D is TRBD1 (7 bases). V lost 4 bases to trimming and J lost 3 bases, with 12 bases between them. The CDR3 runs to 14 residues. CDR1 and CDR2 from the germline V gene are SQVTM and ANQGSEA. CDR3 sequence reads: CSVGQGGYTGELFF. DNA for the CDR3: TGCAGCGTTGGACAGGGAGGTTACACCGGGGAGCTGTTTTTT.

This sequence joins TRBV11-2 and TRBJ2-6, with D maybe TRBD1 (5 bases). Deletions cut 7 bases from V and 1 base from J, with 20 bases between. CDR1 and CDR2 from the germline V gene are SGHAT and FQNNGV. The CDR3 runs to 18 residues. The CDR3 nucleotides read TGTGCCAGCACCCCTCGAATAGGGGAAGTATCTGGGGCCAACGTCCTGACTTTC. Its protein product is CASTPRIGEVSGANVLTF.

This clone came up a few times. The V call is TRBV5-1, the J call TRBJ1-2; D gene ambiguous. Trimming removed 0 bases at V and 8 bases at J, with 14 bases between. The length of the CDR3 is 14 residues. Per the germline V gene, CDR1 is SGHRS and CDR2 is YFSETQ. CDR3: CASSLEVGVVGYTF. The CDR3 region has the DNA TGCGCCAGCAGCTTGGAGGTCGGAGTTGTGGGCTACACCTTC.

This sequence joins TRBV24-1 and TRBJ1-1, with 10 bases aligning to TRBD1. V shed 7 bases and J 4 bases; nucleotides not matched to a gene: 8. Per germline, CDR1 KGHDR and CDR2 SFDVKD. This CDR3 comprises 15 residues. This CDR3 reads CATSRTGGFGTEAFF. In nucleotides, the CDR3 is TGTGCCACCAGCCGGACAGGGGGTTTTGGCACTGAAGCTTTCTTT.

The J gene is TRBJ2-3, the V gene TRBV2; 10 nucleotides match TRBD1. This CDR3 region has 16 residues. CDR1 is SNHLY and CDR2 is FYNNEI in the germline V gene. Trimming removed 3 bases from V and 2 bases from J; junction bases left unmatched: 5. The CDR3 nucleotides are TGTGCCAGCAGTGATAGAGGGACAGGGGACACAGATACGCAGTATTTT. Its protein is CASSDRGTGDTDTQYF.

This clone appeared a single time. This sequence joins TRBV4-2 and TRBJ2-2, with TRBD2 matching over 15 bases. CDR3 length: 19 amino acids. Per the germline V gene, CDR1 is LGHNA and CDR2 is YNFKEQ. The ends lost 4 bases at V and 7 bases at J; junction bases unmatched: 13. Written as DNA, the CDR3 is TGTGCCAGCAGCCTTCACCCCCGGACTAGCGGGAGGGGTGACGGGGAGCTGTTTTTT. Protein sequence: CASSLHPRTSGRGDGELFF.

In this sample, this clone turned up once. This sequence joins TRBV7-9 and TRBJ2-5, with 12 positions matching TRBD2. With 6 bases clipped from V and 4 bases from J, the junction kept 12 bases outside the gene matches. CDR1 and CDR2 from the germline V gene are SEHNR and FQNEAQ (reference sequence). This CDR3 is 17 amino acids long. The CDR3 spells CASSLRLAGVEIETQYF. The DNA for the CDR3 is TGTGCCAGCAGTCTCAGACTAGCGGGGGTTGAGATAGAGACCCAGTACTTC.

A word on this clone: One end of the junction varies from germline; a read error may be responsible. The V call is TRBV7-9, the J call TRBJ2-4, with D possibly TRBD1 on 6 matching bases. The CDR3 has 17 residues. Looked up from germline, CDR1 is SEHNR and CDR2 is FQNEAQ (reference sequence). The CDR3: CASSSSGMGAKNIQPHF. CDR3 in DNA: TGTGCCAGCAGCTCCTCAGGGATGGGGGCCAAAAACATTCAACCACACTTC. The full variable domain, completed using reference TRBV7-9 and TRBJ2-4, is DTGVSQNPRHKITKRGQNVTFRCDPISEHNRLYWYRQTLGQGPEFLTYFQNEAQLEKSRLLSDRFSAERPKGSFSTLEIQRTEQGDSAMYLCASSSSGMGAKNIQPHFGAGTRLSVL.

This clone has only a few counts. The rearrangement joins TRBV10-3 to TRBJ1-4; D uncertain. There are 15 residues in the CDR3. CDR1 ENHRY and CDR2 SYGVKD come from the germline V gene. Trimming stripped 7 bases from V and 0 bases from J, with 12 bases between. CDR3 nucleotides: TGTGCCATCAATGCCGGGAATGCAACTAATGAAAAACTGTTTTTT. This encodes CAINAGNATNEKLFF.

This clone was seen just once. V gene TRBV29-1 combines with J gene TRBJ2-7; D may be TRBD1 (6 bases). The V and J ends lost 6 bases and 0 bases respectively, with 12 bases between them. The CDR3 sequence is 13 residues long. The germline CDR1 and CDR2 sequences are SQVTM and ANQGSEA. CDR3 in DNA: TGCAGCGTCTTGAGGACAGACTCCTACGAGCAGTACTTC. Its protein is CSVLRTDSYEQYF.

The chain couples TRBV6-5 to TRBJ1-5, with 8 bases that match TRBD1. The CDR3 has 14 residues. Per germline, CDR1 MNHEY and CDR2 SVGAGI. Trimming cost V 7 bases and J 4 bases; bases outside gene matches: 6. CDR3 nucleotides: TGTGCCAGCACCCATGGACAGGGTAATCAGCCCCAGCATTTT. Amino acid sequence: CASTHGQGNQPQHF.

The chain joins TRBV27 to TRBJ1-2, with a possible D match to TRBD1 (6 bases). Germline CDR1 MNHEY, CDR2 SMNVEV (reference sequence). CDR3 length equals 15 residues. V shed 4 bases and J shed 2 bases, with 14 bases lying between them. Here the CDR3 DNA reads TGTGCCAGCAGTTCCTCCCGGACAGAGAACTATGGCTACACCTTC. It translates to CASSSSRTENYGYTF.

The chain employs TRBV7-9 and TRBJ2-3, with 12 bases aligning to TRBD1. Germline loops: CDR1 SEHNR, CDR2 FQNEAQ (reference sequence). The V gene end was trimmed by 0 bases and the J gene end by 1 base; junction bases not matched to a gene: 2. The CDR3 spans 17 residues. This CDR3 is CASSLAGTGGGTDTQYF. CDR3 sequence (DNA): TGTGCCAGCAGCTTAGCGGGGACAGGGGGCGGCACAGATACGCAGTATTTT. Full variable domain (missing parts from reference TRBV7-9 and TRBJ2-3): DTGVSQNPRHKITKRGQNVTFRCDPISEHNRLYWYRQTLGQGPEFLTYFQNEAQLEKSRLLSDRFSAERPKGSFSTLEIQRTEQGDSAMYLCASSLAGTGGGTDTQYFGPGTRLTVL.

The chain uses TRBV2 and TRBJ1-5, with D unclear. Germline V CDR1 and CDR2: SNHLY, FYNNEI. Trimming took off 4 bases at V and 4 bases at J, with 11 bases between the two ends. There are 14 residues in the CDR3. CDR3 nucleotides: TGTGCCAGCAGTGCACGGCGAGGTAATCAGCCCCAGCATTTT. Translating it yields CASSARRGNQPQHF.

This clone appeared a single time. J is TRBJ1-4 and V is TRBV19; 8 bases map to TRBD1. The germline gives CDR1 LNHDA, CDR2 SQIVND (reference sequence). The CDR3 sequence is 17 residues long. Germline trimming cut 5 bases from V and 7 bases from J; bases unmatched to any gene: 15. CDR3 region: CASSPQTGRGRGEKLFF. CDR3 DNA sequence: TGTGCCAGTAGTCCACAGACAGGCAGGGGGCGCGGTGAAAAACTGTTTTTT.

V and J are TRBV4-1 and TRBJ2-3; a weak D match, TRBD2 (7 bases). Germline V gene lookup returns CDR1 MGHRA and CDR2 YSYEKL. V was pared by 0 bases and J by 5 bases, with 18 bases between. The CDR3 covers 17 residues. The CDR3 coding sequence is TGCGCCAGCAGCCAAGAGGGGGGGGCGGTCGGGATAGATACGCAGTATTTT. Translation gives CASSQEGGAVGIDTQYF.

This chain joins TRBV9 and TRBJ1-3; D gene unclear. The germline CDR1 and CDR2 sequences are SGDLS and YYNGEE. V was shortened by 2 bases and J by 2 bases, with 2 bases between the two germline ends. This CDR3 is built from 12 residues. The CDR3 spells CASSVTGNTIYF. CDR3 coding DNA: TGTGCCAGCAGCGTCACTGGAAACACCATATATTTT. Supplemented by reference TRBV9 and TRBJ1-3, the full variable domain reads DSGVTQTPKHLITATGQRVTLRCSPRSGDLSVYWYQQSLDQGLQFLIQYYNGEERAKGNILERFSAQQFPDLHSELNLSSLELGDSALYFCASSVTGNTIYFGEGSWLTVV.

This chain connects TRBV6-6 to TRBJ1-5, with D possibly TRBD1 on 5 matching bases. Germline V lookup: CDR1 MNHNY, CDR2 SVGAGI (reference sequence). Trimming shortened V by 7 bases and J by 7 bases, and 14 bases separated the two germline ends. CDR3 length equals 13 residues. This CDR3 is CASIPGGGQPQHF. CDR3 coding DNA: TGTGCCAGCATTCCCGGGGGAGGGCAGCCCCAGCATTTT.